This T cell receptor (beta chain) was sequenced during a study of breast tumors, draining lymph nodes, adjacent tissues. General study points: The data were judged consistent with most tumor T cells coming from lymph node and expanding in tumor. Compared with basal-like, luminal-like tumors shared significantly more repertoire with nontumor tissue. That most tumor T cells come from lymph nodes remained unproven. Tumors had less TCR diversity than lymph nodes, more than nontumor tissue.

In TCRdb, the multiplex PCR reads were re-called with MiXCR into one record per CDR3 protein. The sample yields about 130,000 distinct CDR3 sequences, about 20% seen once. Samples came from axillary lymph nodes draining the breast cancer. Germline values: CDR1 LGHDT, CDR2 YNNKEL (reference sequence). The CDR3 loop spans 16 amino acids. The sample holds a few counts of this clonotype. Antigen unknown. One end of the junction is discordant with germline, which a read error may explain. This chain uses TRBV3-1 with TRBJ2-1; unclear D gene. Input material: axillary lymph node tissue. The receptor comes from a female donor with breast cancer. Some clones in this sample may be carry-over from other donors' samples. The CDR3 loop is CASSQDRWRPHNEQFF. CDR3 DNA sequence: TGTGCCAGCAGCCAAGATCGGTGGCGGCCACACAATGAGCAATTCTTC.